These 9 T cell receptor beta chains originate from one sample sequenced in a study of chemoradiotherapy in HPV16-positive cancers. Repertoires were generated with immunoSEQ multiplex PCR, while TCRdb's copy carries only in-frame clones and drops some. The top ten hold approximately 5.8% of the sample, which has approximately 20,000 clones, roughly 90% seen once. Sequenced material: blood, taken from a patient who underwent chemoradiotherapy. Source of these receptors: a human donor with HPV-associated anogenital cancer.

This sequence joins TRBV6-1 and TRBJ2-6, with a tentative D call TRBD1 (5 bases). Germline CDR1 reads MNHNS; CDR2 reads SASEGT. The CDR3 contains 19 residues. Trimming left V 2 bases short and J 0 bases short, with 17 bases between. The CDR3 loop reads CASSESARAKFSGANVLTF. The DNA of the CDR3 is TGTGCCAGCAGTGAATCGGCCAGGGCGAAATTCTCTGGGGCCAACGTCCTGACTTTC.

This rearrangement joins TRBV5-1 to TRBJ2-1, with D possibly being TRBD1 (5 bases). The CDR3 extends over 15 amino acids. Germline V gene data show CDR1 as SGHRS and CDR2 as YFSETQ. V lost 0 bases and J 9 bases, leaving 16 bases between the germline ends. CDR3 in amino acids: CASSLGGAVWGEQFF. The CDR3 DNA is TGCGCCAGCAGCTTGGGGGGCGCAGTATGGGGTGAGCAGTTCTTC.

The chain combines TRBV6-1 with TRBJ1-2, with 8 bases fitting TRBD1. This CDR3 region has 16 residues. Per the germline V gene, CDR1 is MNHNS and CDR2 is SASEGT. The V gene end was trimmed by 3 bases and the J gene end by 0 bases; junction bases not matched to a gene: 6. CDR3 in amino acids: CASSDPLGQANYGYTF. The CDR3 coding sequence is TGTGCCAGCAGTGACCCATTGGGACAGGCTAACTATGGCTACACCTTC.

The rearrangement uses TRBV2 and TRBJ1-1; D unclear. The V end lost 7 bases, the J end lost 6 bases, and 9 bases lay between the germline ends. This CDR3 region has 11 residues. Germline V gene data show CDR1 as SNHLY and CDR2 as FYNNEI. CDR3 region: CASTQNPEAFF. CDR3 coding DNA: TGTGCCAGCACGCAAAACCCTGAAGCTTTCTTT.

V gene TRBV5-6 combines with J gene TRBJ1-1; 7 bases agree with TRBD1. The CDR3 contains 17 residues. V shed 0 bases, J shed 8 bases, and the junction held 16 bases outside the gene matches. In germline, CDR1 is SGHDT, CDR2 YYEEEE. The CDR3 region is CASSLGAQGGRTSEAFF. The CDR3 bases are TGTGCCAGCAGCTTGGGGGCGCAGGGGGGCCGGACTTCGGAAGCTTTCTTT.

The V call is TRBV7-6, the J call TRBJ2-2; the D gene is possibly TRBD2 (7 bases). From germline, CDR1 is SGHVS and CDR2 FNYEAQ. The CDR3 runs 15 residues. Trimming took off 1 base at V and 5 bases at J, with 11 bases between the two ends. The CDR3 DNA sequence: TGTGCCAGCAGCTTAGAAAGGGGGGGGACCGGGGAGCTGTTTTTT. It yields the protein CASSLERGGTGELFF.

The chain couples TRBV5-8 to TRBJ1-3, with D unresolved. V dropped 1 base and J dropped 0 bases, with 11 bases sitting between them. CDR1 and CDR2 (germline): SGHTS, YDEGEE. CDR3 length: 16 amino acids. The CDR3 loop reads CASSLSKLPSGNTIYF. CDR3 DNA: TGTGCCAGCAGCTTGAGTAAGCTCCCCTCTGGAAACACCATATATTTT.

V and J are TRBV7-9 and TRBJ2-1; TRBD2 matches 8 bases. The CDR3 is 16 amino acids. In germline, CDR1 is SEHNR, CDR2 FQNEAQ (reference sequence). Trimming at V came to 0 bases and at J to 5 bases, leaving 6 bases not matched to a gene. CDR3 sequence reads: CASSLAGSGANNEQFF. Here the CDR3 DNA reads TGTGCCAGCAGCTTAGCGGGTAGCGGGGCGAACAATGAGCAGTTCTTC.

In nucleotides, the CDR3 is TGTGCCAGTAGCAAAATGCACAGGGGGCACACTGAAGCTTTCTTT. Amino acids: CASSKMHRGHTEAFF. The chain employs TRBV19 and TRBJ1-1, with 9 bases that match TRBD1. Unmatched junction bases numbered 8, after V lost 6 bases and J lost 3 bases. This CDR3 is built from 15 residues. The germline V gene has CDR1 LNHDA and CDR2 SQIVND (reference sequence).